This T cell receptor beta chain was obtained from a study of vaccination effects on CD4 cells after COVID-19. A word on this clone: Its antigen is undetermined.

Sequencing used immunoSEQ multiplex PCR; TCRdb keeps in-frame clones, though not all of them. The data contain more than 60,000 clones, around two thirds of them singletons. The CDR3 length is 16 residues. Germline loops: CDR1 MNHNS, CDR2 SASEGT. V shed 3 bases, J shed 2 bases, and the junction held 4 bases outside the gene matches. After more than 8 days in culture, the CD4+ T cells were isolated. Participants got two doses of BNT162b2 or mRNA-1273 vaccine. The receptor was derived from a human donor who received a COVID-19 vaccine. The specimen was CD4+ T cells from PBMCs cultured without peptide, collected after COVID-19 vaccination. The chain recombines TRBV6-1 with TRBJ2-3; 11 bases align to TRBD2. The CDR3 spells CASSELAGGLTDTQYF. In nucleotides, the CDR3 is TGTGCCAGCAGTGAGCTAGCGGGGGGTCTCACAGATACGCAGTATTTT.